Reported below is one TCR beta chain. In the original workflow: Estimates of nucleated cell counts were drawn from the amplification of reference gene primers. Produced via immunoSEQ multiplex PCR; TCRdb's table is partial and in-frame only. V and J calls and clone size are given by that table; D and trimming were obtained from the DNA. This sample has roughly 240,000 clones; around four fifths occur once, and the top ten carry about 4.5%. These data belong to a study of blood T cell repertoires in COVID-19. Study-level information: Sites across the United States, Italy and Spain contributed samples from acute and convalescent COVID-19. PBMCs, B-cell-depleted T cells, or T cells were the source of the cDNA or gDNA that made up the material.

The length of the CDR3 is 13 residues. Germline V gene data show CDR1 as LGHDT and CDR2 as YNNKEL (reference sequence). V lost 6 bases to trimming and J lost 5 bases, with 13 bases between them. This clonotype was sampled from a man between 60 and 70 years old who had recovered from COVID-19. The chain carries TRBV3-1 (or the pseudogene TRBV3-2) and TRBJ2-5, with D maybe TRBD1 (6 bases). Sequenced sample: peripheral blood. The CDR3 region is CASRKGQTETQYF. DNA of the CDR3: TGTGCCAGCAGGAAAGGACAGACGGAGACCCAGTACTTC.